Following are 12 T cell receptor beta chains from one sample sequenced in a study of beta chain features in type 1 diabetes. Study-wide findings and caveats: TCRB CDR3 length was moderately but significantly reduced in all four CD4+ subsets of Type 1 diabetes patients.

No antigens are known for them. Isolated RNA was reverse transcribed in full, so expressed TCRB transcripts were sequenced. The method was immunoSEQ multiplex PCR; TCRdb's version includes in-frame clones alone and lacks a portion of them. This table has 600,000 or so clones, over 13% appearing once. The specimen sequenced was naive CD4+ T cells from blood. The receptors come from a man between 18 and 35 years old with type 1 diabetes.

CDR3 residues: CATSRDEYRYSTNEKLFF. The CDR3 bases are TGTGCCACCAGCAGAGATGAGTACCGCTACTCAACTAATGAAAAACTGTTTTTT. The chain has TRBV15 and TRBJ1-4; no clear D. Trimming removed 0 bases at V and 0 bases at J, with 14 bases between. The germline V gene has CDR1 LNHNV and CDR2 YYDKDF (reference sequence). The CDR3 is 18 amino acids.

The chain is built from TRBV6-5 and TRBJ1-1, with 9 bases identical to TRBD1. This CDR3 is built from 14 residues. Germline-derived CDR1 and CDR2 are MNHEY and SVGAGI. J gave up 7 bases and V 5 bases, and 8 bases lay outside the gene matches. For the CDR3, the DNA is TGTGCCAGCAGTGGGTACAGGGGGCAGAGTGAAGCTTTCTTT. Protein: CASSGYRGQSEAFF.

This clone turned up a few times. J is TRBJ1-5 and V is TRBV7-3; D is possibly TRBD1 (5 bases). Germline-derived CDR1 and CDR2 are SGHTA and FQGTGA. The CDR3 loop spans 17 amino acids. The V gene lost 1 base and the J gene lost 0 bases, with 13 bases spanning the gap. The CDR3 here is CASSLNSGADSNQPQHF. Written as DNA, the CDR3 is TGTGCCAGCAGCTTAAATTCTGGGGCAGATAGCAATCAGCCCCAGCATTTT.

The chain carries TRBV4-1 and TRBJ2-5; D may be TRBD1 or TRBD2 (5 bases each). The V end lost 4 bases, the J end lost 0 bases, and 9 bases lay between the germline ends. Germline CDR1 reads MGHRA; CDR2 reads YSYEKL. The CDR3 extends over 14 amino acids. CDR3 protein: CASSPGTNQETQYF. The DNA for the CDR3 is TGCGCCAGCAGCCCCGGGACCAACCAAGAGACCCAGTACTTC.

CDR3 sequence: CASSQPTRGNQHQETQYF. The CDR3 DNA is TGCGCCAGCAGCCAGCCCACACGGGGGAACCAGCACCAAGAGACCCAGTACTTC. The chain is built from TRBV4-1 and TRBJ2-5, with D perhaps matching TRBD2 (6 bases). CDR3 size: 18 residues. Germline-derived CDR1 and CDR2 are MGHRA and YSYEKL. Trimming stripped 3 bases from V and 0 bases from J, with 20 bases between.

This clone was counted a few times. The chain's CDR3 is CASSLGDRANEQYF. CDR3 DNA sequence: TGTGCCAGCAGCTTGGGGGACAGGGCCAACGAGCAGTACTTC. The genes are TRBV5-4 and TRBJ2-7; 9 bases are a match to TRBD1. Trimming took 0 bases from V and 5 from J; bases not matched to a gene: 3. The CDR3 totals 14 residues. Germline loops: CDR1 SGHNT, CDR2 YYREEE (reference sequence).

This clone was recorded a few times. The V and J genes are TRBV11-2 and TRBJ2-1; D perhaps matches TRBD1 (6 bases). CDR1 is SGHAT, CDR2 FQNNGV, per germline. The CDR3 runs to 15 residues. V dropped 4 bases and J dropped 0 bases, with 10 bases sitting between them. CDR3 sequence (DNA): TGTGCCAGCAGCTCCGGACAGTTCTCCTACAATGAGCAGTTCTTC. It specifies CASSSGQFSYNEQFF.

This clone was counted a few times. The CDR3 sequence: CASSEAGTGGYTQYF. The CDR3 nucleotides read TGTGCCAGCAGTGAGGCCGGGACAGGGGGCTATACGCAGTATTTT. The chain recombines TRBV2 with TRBJ2-3; TRBD1 matches 12 bases. CDR1 and CDR2 (germline): SNHLY, FYNNEI. The V segment lost 3 bases and the J segment 7 bases; nucleotides outside the gene matches: 5. This CDR3 has 15 residues.

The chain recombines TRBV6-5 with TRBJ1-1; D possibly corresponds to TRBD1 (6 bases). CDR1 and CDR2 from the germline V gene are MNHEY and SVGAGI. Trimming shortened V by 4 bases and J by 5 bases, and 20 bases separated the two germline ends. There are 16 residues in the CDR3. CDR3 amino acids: CASSSGARQGRTEAFF. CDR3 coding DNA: TGTGCCAGCAGTTCGGGGGCCAGGCAGGGGCGGACTGAAGCTTTCTTT.

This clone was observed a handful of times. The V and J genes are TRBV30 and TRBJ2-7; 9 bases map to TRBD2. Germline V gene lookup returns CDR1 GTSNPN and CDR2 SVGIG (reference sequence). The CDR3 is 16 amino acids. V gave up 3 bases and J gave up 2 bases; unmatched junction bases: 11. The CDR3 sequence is CAWRPITGTSPYEQYF. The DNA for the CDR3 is TGTGCCTGGAGACCCATAACCGGGACTAGCCCCTACGAGCAGTACTTC.

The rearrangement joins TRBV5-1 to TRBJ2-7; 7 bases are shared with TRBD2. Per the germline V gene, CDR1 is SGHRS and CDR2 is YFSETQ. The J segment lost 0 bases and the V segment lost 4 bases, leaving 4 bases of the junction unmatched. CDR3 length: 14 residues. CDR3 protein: CASSVTSDSYEQYF. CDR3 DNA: TGCGCCAGCAGCGTCACTAGCGACTCCTACGAGCAGTACTTC.

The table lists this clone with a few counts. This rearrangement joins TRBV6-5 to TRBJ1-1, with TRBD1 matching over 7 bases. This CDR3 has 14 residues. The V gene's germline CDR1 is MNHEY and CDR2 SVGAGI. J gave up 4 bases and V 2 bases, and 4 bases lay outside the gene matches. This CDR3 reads CASSYRGRSTEAFF. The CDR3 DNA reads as TGTGCCAGCAGTTACAGGGGGCGAAGCACTGAAGCTTTCTTT.